The clone carrying this TCR beta chain was observed once. Clones were read by immunoSEQ multiplex PCR, and TCRdb kept only the in-frame ones, dropping some. The sample carries more than 95,000 clones, roughly nine tenths recorded once. This specimen belongs to a study of control samples from healthy donors and cancer patients. Trimming shortened V by 2 bases and J by 4 bases, and 8 bases separated the two germline ends. The CDR3 consists of 13 residues. CDR1 and CDR2 (germline): MDHEN, SYDVKM. The origin of this receptor is a woman between 50 and 59 years old with colorectal cancer. This chain uses TRBV28 with TRBJ1-2; D might be TRBD1 (5 bases). The specimen sequenced was PBMCs. The CDR3, as DNA: TGTGCCAGCAGTTTAGACAGCCCCTATGGCTACACCTTC. Protein: CASSLDSPYGYTF.